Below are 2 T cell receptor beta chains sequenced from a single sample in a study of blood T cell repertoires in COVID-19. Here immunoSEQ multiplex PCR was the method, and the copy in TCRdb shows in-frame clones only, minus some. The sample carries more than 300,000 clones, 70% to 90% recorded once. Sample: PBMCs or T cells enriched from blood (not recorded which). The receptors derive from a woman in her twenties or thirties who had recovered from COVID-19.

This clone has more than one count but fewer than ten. The CDR3 region has the DNA TGTGCCAGCAGTTACGGGGACAGGGCTGATGGCTACACCTTC. It yields the protein CASSYGDRADGYTF. The gene calls are TRBV6-2 or TRBV6-3 and TRBJ1-2; 9 positions agree with TRBD1. Losses at the gene ends were 2 bases for V and 6 bases for J; bases not matched to a gene: 4. Germline V CDR1 and CDR2: MNHEY, SVGEGT. The CDR3 sequence is 14 residues long.

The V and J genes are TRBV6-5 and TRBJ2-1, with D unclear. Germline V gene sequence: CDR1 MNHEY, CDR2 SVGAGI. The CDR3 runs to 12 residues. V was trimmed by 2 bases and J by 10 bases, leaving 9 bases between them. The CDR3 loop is CASSYRRGEQFF. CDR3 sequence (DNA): TGTGCCAGCAGTTACAGGAGAGGAGAGCAGTTCTTC.